This paragraph reports one TCR beta chain. Its antigen is undetermined. The CDR3 is made up of 15 amino acids. V shed 1 base and J shed 0 bases, with 8 bases lying between them. Germline CDR1 SGHTA, CDR2 FQGTGA. PCR amplification relied on 60 Vbeta primers (plus 13 Jbeta primers). Method: immunoSEQ multiplex PCR; TCRdb's copy keeps in-frame clones and lacks some. Among over 100,000 clones, 77% were seen once, and the ten largest hold about 4.3%. Healthy people donating bone marrow made up the donors. The sample belongs to a study of cytomegalovirus exposure and HLA in healthy donors. Study-level findings and limits: Later on, a genetic analysis was performed. It linked a missense variant in DCLRE1C with V- and J-gene trimming of TCR beta.

Specimen: PBMCs. The receptor's source is a male donor in good health and CMV-seropositive. The gene calls are TRBV7-3 and TRBJ2-3; D not resolved. The CDR3 DNA is TGTGCCAGCAGCTTAAGCAGGTCGAGCACAGATACGCAGTATTTT. It codes for CASSLSRSSTDTQYF.